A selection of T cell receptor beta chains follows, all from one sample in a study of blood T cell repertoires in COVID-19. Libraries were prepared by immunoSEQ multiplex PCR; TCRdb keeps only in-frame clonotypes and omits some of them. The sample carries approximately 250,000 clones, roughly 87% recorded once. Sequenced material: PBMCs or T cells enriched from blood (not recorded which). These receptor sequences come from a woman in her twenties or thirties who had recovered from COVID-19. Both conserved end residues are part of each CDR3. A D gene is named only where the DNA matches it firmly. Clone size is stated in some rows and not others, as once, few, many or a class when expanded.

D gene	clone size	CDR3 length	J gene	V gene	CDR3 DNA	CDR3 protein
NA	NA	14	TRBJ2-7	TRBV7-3	TGTGCCAGCAGCATGTGGGCAGAAGGCTACGAGCAGTACTTC	CASSMWAEGYEQYF
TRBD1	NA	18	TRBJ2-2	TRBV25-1	TGTGCCAGCAGTGAATATAGAGGCAGGGGGCAGGGCACCGGGGAGCTGTTTTTT	CASSEYRGRGQGTGELFF
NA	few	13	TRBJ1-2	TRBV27	TGTGCCAGCAGGCCGACGGGGAACTATGGCTACACCTTC	CASRPTGNYGYTF
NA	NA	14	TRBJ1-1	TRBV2	TGTGCCAGCAGTGAACACAGCTTGAACACTGAAGCTTTCTTT	CASSEHSLNTEAFF
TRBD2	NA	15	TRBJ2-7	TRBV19	TGTGCCAGTAGTATGCGTCTAGCGGGACGGGGCGAGCAGTACTTC	CASSMRLAGRGEQYF
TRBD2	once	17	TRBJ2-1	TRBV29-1	TGCAGCGTTCGCCTAGCGGGAGGAACGAGCTCCTACAATGAGCAGTTCTTC	CSVRLAGGTSSYNEQFF
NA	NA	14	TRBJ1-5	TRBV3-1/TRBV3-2	TGTGCCAGCAGCCAAGGGGGGGGCGATCAGCCCCAGCATTTT	CASSQGGGDQPQHF
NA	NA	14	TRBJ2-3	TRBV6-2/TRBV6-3	TGTGCCAGCAGTCCGGTGGGGCCCAGAGATACGCAGTATTTT	CASSPVGPRDTQYF
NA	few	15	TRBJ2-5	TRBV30	TGTGCCTGGAGTGTCGTGACAGGACCCACAGAGACCCAGTACTTC	CAWSVVTGPTETQYF
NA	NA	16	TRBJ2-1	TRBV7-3	TGTGCCAGCAGCTTAACTGCGGGAAGCTCCTACAATGAGCAGTTCTTC	CASSLTAGSSYNEQFF
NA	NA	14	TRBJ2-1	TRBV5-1	TGCGCCAGCAGCCTACCCTCTACCGGGGATGAGCAGTTCTTC	CASSLPSTGDEQFF
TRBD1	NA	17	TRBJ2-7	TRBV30	TGTGCCTGGAGTGGGGTTTACCGGGACAGGGGTTCCTACGAGCAGTACTTC	CAWSGVYRDRGSYEQYF
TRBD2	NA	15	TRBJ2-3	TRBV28	TGTGCCAGCAGTTTAAGCGGGGGGGGCACAGATACGCAGTATTTT	CASSLSGGGTDTQYF
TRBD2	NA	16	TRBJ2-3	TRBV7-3	TGTGCCAGCAGCTTAATCCCTAGCGGTCCCACAGATACGCAGTATTTT	CASSLIPSGPTDTQYF